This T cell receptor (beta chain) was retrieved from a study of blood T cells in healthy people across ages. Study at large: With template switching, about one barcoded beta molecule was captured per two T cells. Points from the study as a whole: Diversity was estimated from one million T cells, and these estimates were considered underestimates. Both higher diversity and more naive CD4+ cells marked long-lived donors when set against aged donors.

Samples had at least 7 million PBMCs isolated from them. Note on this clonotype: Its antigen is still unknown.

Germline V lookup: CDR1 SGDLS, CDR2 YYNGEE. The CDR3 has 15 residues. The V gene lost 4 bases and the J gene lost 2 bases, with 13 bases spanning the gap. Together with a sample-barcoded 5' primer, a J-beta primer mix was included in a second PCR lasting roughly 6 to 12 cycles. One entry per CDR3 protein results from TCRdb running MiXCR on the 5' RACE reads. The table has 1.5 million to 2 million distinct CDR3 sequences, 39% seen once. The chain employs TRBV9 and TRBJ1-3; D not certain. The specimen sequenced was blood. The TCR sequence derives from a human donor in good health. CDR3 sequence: CASSLAGETGNTIYF. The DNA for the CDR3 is TGTGCCAGCAGCCTCGCCGGGGAGACTGGAAACACCATATATTTT.